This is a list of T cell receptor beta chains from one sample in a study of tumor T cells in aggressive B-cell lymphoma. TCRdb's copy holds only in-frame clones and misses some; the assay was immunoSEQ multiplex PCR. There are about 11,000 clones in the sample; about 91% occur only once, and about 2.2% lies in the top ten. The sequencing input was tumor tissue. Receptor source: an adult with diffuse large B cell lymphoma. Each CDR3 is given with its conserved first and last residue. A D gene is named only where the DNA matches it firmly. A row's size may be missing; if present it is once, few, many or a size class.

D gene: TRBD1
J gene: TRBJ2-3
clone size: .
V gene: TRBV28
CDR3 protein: CASRSGGYTQYF
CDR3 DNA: TGTGCCAGCAGGTCAGGGGGTTATACGCAGTATTTT

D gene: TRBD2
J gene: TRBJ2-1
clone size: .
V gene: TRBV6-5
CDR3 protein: CASSPAGARNEQFF
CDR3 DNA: TGTGCCAGCAGCCCAGCGGGGGCGCGAAATGAGCAGTTCTTC

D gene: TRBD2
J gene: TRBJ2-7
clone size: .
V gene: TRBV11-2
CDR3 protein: CASSLELAGSHDEQYF
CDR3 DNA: TGTGCCAGCAGCTTAGAACTAGCGGGATCTCATGACGAGCAGTACTTC

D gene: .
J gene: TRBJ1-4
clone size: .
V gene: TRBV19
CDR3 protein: CASSLWSENEKLFF
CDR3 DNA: TGTGCCAGTAGTTTGTGGTCCGAGAATGAAAAACTGTTTTTT

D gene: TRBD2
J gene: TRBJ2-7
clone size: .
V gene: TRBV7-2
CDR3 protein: CASSWGLAYEQYF
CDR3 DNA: TGTGCCAGCAGCTGGGGACTAGCGTACGAGCAGTACTTC

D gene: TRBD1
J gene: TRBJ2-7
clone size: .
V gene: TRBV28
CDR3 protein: CASTLDRGRSEQYF
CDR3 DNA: TGTGCCAGCACTCTCGACAGGGGGCGAAGCGAGCAGTACTTC

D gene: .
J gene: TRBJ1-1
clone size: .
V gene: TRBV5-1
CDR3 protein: CASSLEEGRTEAFF
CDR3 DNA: TGCGCCAGCAGCTTGGAAGAGGGGAGGACTGAAGCTTTCTTT

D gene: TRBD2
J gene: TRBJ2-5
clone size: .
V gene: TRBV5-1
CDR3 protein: CASSRLAGGKETQYF
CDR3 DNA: TGCGCCAGTAGCCGGTTAGCGGGAGGGAAAGAGACCCAGTACTTC

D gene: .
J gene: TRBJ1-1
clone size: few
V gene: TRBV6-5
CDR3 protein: CASSYDSRGNTEAFF
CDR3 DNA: TGTGCCAGCAGTTACGACAGCCGAGGGAACACTGAAGCTTTCTTT

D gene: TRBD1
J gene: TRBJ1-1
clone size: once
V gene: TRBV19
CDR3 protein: CASKEGATEAFF
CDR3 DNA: TGTGCCAGTAAGGAGGGGGCCACTGAAGCTTTCTTT

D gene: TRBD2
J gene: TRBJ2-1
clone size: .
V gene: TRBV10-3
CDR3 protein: CAISSRVGTSGRKNPNEQFF
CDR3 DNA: TGTGCCATCAGCAGTAGAGTCGGGACTAGCGGGAGAAAGAATCCCAATGAGCAGTTCTTC

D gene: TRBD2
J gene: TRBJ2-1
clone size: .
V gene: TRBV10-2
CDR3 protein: CATQGRGSSYNEQFF
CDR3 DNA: TGCGCCACTCAAGGGCGGGGGAGCTCCTACAATGAGCAGTTCTTC

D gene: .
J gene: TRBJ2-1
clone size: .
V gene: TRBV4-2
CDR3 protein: CASSSSGSVYNEQFF
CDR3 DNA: TGTGCCAGCAGCAGCAGTGGGAGCGTTTACAATGAGCAGTTCTTC

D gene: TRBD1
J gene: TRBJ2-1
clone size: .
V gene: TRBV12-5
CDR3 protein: CASGLQGAYNEQFF
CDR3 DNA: TGTGCTAGTGGTTTGCAGGGGGCCTACAATGAGCAGTTCTTC

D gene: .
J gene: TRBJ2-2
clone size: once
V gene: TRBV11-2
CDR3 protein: CASTTTVVVTGELFF
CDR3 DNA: TGTGCCAGCACAACGACAGTAGTAGTGACCGGGGAGCTGTTTTTT

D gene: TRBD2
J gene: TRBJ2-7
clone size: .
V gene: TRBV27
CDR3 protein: CASSPWGGIFYEQYF
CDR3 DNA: TGTGCCAGCAGTCCCTGGGGGGGGATTTTCTACGAGCAGTACTTC

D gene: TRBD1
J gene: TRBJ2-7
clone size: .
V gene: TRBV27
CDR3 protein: CASSLRGDSIYEQYF
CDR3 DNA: TGTGCCAGCAGTTTAAGAGGGGACAGTATCTACGAGCAGTACTTC

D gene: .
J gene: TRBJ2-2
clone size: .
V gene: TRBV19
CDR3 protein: CASSNRGRGVPGELFF
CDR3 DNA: TGTGCCAGTAGTAATAGGGGGAGAGGGGTCCCCGGGGAGCTGTTTTTT

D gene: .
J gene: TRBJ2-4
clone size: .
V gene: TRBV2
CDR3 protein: CASTSDSPNIQYF
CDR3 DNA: TGTGCCAGCACCAGTGACTCACCTAACATTCAGTACTTC

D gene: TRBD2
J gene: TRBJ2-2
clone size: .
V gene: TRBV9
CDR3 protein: CASSGGGSGTGELFF
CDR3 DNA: TGTGCCAGCAGCGGGGGGGGTTCTGGCACCGGGGAGCTGTTTTTT

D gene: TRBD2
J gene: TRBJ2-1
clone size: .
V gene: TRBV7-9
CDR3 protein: CASSSPVGGSFRDEQFF
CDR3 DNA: TGTGCCAGCAGCTCCCCGGTCGGCGGGAGCTTTAGGGATGAGCAGTTCTTC

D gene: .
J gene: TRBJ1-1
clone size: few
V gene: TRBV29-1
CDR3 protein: CSVDRNTEAFF
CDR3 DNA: TGCAGCGTAGACAGGAACACTGAAGCTTTCTTT

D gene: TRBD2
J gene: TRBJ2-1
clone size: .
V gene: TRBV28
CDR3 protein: CASSLGTSGNEQFF
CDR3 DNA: TGTGCCAGCAGTTTAGGGACTAGTGGAAATGAGCAGTTCTTC

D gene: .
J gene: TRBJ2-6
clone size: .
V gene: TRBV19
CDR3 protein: CASTQKLGTYQPGANVLTF
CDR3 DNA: TGTGCCAGTACCCAGAAACTTGGGACATACCAACCTGGGGCCAACGTCCTGACTTTC

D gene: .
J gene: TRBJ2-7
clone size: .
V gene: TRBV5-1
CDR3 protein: CASSLDPGSSYEQYF
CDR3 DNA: TGCGCCAGCAGCTTGGATCCGGGGAGCTCCTACGAGCAGTACTTC

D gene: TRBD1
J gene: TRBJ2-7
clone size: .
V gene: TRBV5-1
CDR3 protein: CTSSLRPGQDSYEQYF
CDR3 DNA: TGCACCAGCAGCTTGAGACCGGGACAGGACTCCTACGAGCAGTACTTC

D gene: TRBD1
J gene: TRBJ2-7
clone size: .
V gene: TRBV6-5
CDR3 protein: CASSYFGQVVGEQYF
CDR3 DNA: TGTGCCAGCAGTTACTTTGGACAGGTGGTAGGCGAGCAGTACTTC